The sequence of this TCR beta chain was determined in a study of graft-versus-host responses after intestinal transplantation. The overall study: Every recipient had anti-thymocyte globulin induction and approximately three years of tacrolimus plus steroids.

Clones were read by immunoSEQ multiplex PCR, and TCRdb kept only the in-frame ones, dropping some. In the table there are approximately 89,000 clones, around nine tenths of which are singletons. Concerning this clone itself: What it recognizes is unknown. Germline and junction disagree at one end, which may indicate a read error. This sample also contains other DNA sequences that code for the same CDR3.

CDR3 length: 14 residues. Germline values: CDR1 SGHTA, CDR2 FQGNSA. The study, taken as a whole, reports: In recipient marrow, GvH clones were found, and some appeared first in ileum or blood. Early post-transplant falls in HvG clones accompanied the peak levels of circulating GvH clones.

V and J are TRBV7-2 and TRBJ2-7, with 11 bases that match TRBD2. The TCR was taken from a human donor who received an intestinal transplant. The sequencing used unstimulated CD4+ T cells sorted from spleen or lymph node cells, collected before intestinal transplant. CDR3 region: CASSLAGGPYEQYF. The CDR3 DNA reads TGCGCCAGCAGCTTAGCGGGGGGGCCATACGAGCAGTACTTC.